The 25 T cell receptor beta chains below all came from one sample that was sequenced in a study of T cell clonality in common variable immunodeficiency. TCRdb keeps only in-frame clones here, not all; method: immunoSEQ multiplex PCR. The sample has about 40,000 clones, none seen only once. Sequenced material: peripheral blood mononuclear cells. The receptors were sampled from a person aged 18 to 70 in good health.

The table lists this clone with many counts. Coverage ceases 3 residues before the CDR3 finishes, and the germline J gene fills in the end. This chain joins TRBV7-2 and TRBJ1-1; possible D gene TRBD1, 5 bases. The CDR3 covers 13 residues. V lost 4 bases, J lost 0 bases, and 6 bases lay in between. Germline V gene lookup returns CDR1 SGHTA and CDR2 FQGNSA. The CDR3 DNA, read in part, is TGTGCCAGCAGCTACAGGTTGAACACTGAA. It encodes CASSYRLNTE. The entire CDR3 protein is CASSYRLNTEAFF.

This clone appeared many times. Read sequence stops 3 residues before the CDR3 end, and the germline J gene provides the missing end. This chain connects TRBV29-1 to TRBJ1-2; D is uncertain. The CDR3 loop spans 13 amino acids. The V end was cut by 4 bases, the J end by 1 base, with 10 bases between. CDR1 SQVTM and CDR2 ANQGSEA come from the germline V gene. The covered CDR3 bases are TGCAGCGTTGTGTCAGAAGATAACTATGGC. The encoded protein is CSVVSEDNYG. The full CDR3 reads CSVVSEDNYGYTF. Looking up the rest from reference TRBV29-1 and TRBJ1-2 gives the full variable domain: SAVISQKPSRDICQRGTSLTIQCQVDSQVTMMFWYRQQPGQSLTLIATANQGSEATYESGFVIDKFPISRPNLTFSTLTVSNMSPEDSSIYLCSVVSEDNYGYTFGSGTRLTVV.

The DNA read from the CDR3 is TGTGCCAGCAGCTTATATAGGAGGTCTAGCGGACAAAGCTCCTACAATGAG. Its translation: CASSLYRRSSGQSSYNE. The entire CDR3 is CASSLYRRSSGQSSYNEQFF. The chain joins TRBV13 to TRBJ2-1, with TRBD2 matching 7 bases. Sequencing ends 3 residues short of the CDR3 end; the germline J gene provides the rest. The CDR3 is 20 residues long. The V and J ends lost 2 bases and 0 bases, in that order; junction bases with no gene match: 16. CDR1 is PRHDT, CDR2 FYEKMQ, per germline (reference sequence). Looking up the rest from reference TRBV13 and TRBJ2-1 gives the full variable domain: AAGVIQSPRHLIKEKRETATLKCYPIPRHDTVYWYQQGPGQDPQFLISFYEKMQSDKGSIPDRFSAQQFSDYHSELNMSSLELGDSALYFCASSLYRRSSGQSSYNEQFFGPGTRLTVL.

At least ten counts were recorded for this clone. The read terminates 3 residues ahead of where the CDR3 ends, so the germline J gene completes it. The chain couples TRBV7-2 to TRBJ2-7; D might be TRBD1 (6 bases). Germline V gene lookup returns CDR1 SGHTA and CDR2 FQGNSA. The CDR3 contains 13 residues. Trimming took off 3 bases at V and 3 bases at J, with 9 bases between the two ends. The DNA read from the CDR3 is TGTGCCAGCAGCTTGAGACAGGACTACGAG. This sequence encodes CASSLRQDYE. The CDR3 in full is CASSLRQDYEQYF.

This clone was seen repeatedly, ten times or more. The read gets to within 3 residues of the CDR3 end, and the germline J gene fills in the rest. This chain uses TRBV12-3 or TRBV12-4 with TRBJ1-2; D is unresolved. Trimming left V 2 bases short and J 6 bases short, with 10 bases between. This CDR3 has 13 residues. The CDR3 is CASSLSARDGYTF. Partial CDR3 DNA: TGTGCCAGCAGTTTATCGGCGCGGGATGGC.

This clone has at least ten counts. The read falls 3 residues short of the CDR3 end, and the missing part is taken from the germline J gene. The J gene is TRBJ2-5, the V gene TRBV6-2 or TRBV6-3; 8 bases are a match to TRBD2. The CDR3 totals 13 residues. V trimming: 6 bases; J trimming: 5 bases; junction bases outside the gene matches: 5. The germline gives CDR1 MNHEY, CDR2 SVGEGT. This chain's CDR3 is CASSRAGGETQYF. CDR3 bases read: TGTGCCAGCAGCCGGGCGGGGGGTGAGACC.

This clone occurred many times. The read falls 3 residues short of the CDR3 end, and the missing part is taken from the germline J gene. V usage is TRBV20-1 and J usage is TRBJ2-3; D not certain. The CDR3 has 11 amino acids. V was trimmed by 6 bases and J by 6 bases, leaving 10 bases between them. Germline CDR1 and CDR2: DFQATT and SNEGSKA (reference sequence). The CDR3 region is CSAPVGDTQYF. Incomplete CDR3 DNA: TGCAGTGCGCCTGTCGGTGATACG.

This clone was observed a handful of times. With the read ending 3 residues before the CDR3 end, the germline J gene is used to fill in that end. The chain has TRBV19 and TRBJ1-2; TRBD1 matches at 7 bases. This CDR3 has 15 amino acids. Germline CDR1 LNHDA, CDR2 SQIVND (reference sequence). CDR3 DNA, as far as it was read: TGTGCCAGTAGTGGGGAGGACAGGATCTACAATGAC. It encodes CASSGEDRIYND. The complete CDR3 protein is CASSGEDRIYNDYTF. Based on the CDR3 plus reference TRBV19 and TRBJ1-2, the full variable domain is DGGITQSPKYLFRKEGQNVTLSCEQNLNHDAMYWYRQDPGQGLRLIYYSQIVNDFQKGDIAEGYSVSREKKESFPLTVTSAQKNPTAFYLCASSGEDRIYNDYTFGSGTRLTVV.

The table lists this clone with many counts. The read ends 3 residues shy of where the CDR3 ends; the end is completed using the germline J gene. The V and J genes are TRBV20-1 and TRBJ2-3; 11 bases line up with TRBD2. V trimming: 0 bases; J trimming: 2 bases; junction bases outside the gene matches: 7. Looked up from germline, CDR1 is DFQATT and CDR2 is SNEGSKA (reference sequence). The CDR3 runs 17 residues. Partial CDR3 DNA: TGCAGTGCTAGAGAGCTAGCGGGAGGAGGGTACACAGATACG. Translating it yields CSARELAGGGYTDT. The CDR3, in full, reads CSARELAGGGYTDTQYF.

This clone was counted at least ten times. The DNA ends 3 residues before the CDR3 does, and the rest of the CDR3 is filled in from the germline J gene. This rearrangement joins TRBV19 to TRBJ1-3; 7 bases match TRBD1. Per germline, CDR1 LNHDA and CDR2 SQIVND (reference sequence). The V and J ends lost 6 bases and 0 bases, in that order; junction bases with no gene match: 5. The CDR3 has 15 amino acids. The CDR3 reads CASSTGTASGNTIYF. The sequenced CDR3 bases are TGTGCCAGTAGCACTGGGACAGCCTCTGGAAACACC.

This clone was seen at least ten times. The read terminates 3 residues before the CDR3 end, so the remaining end is supplied by the germline J gene. The chain combines TRBV20-1 with TRBJ2-1; the match to TRBD1 covers 9 bases. The CDR3 runs 16 residues. J lost 6 bases, V lost 1 base, and 10 bases had no gene match. Germline V lookup: CDR1 DFQATT, CDR2 SNEGSKA (reference sequence). The CDR3 protein is CSARAPTGGEGNEQFF. CDR3 bases read: TGCAGTGCTAGAGCCCCGACAGGGGGTGAGGGCAATGAG.

This clone has a count of ten or more. The read ends 3 residues before the CDR3 terminus; that terminus is restored from the germline J gene. The chain combines TRBV18 with TRBJ2-1; TRBD1 is a possible D gene (5 bases). With 2 bases removed from V and 5 bases from J, the gap between germline ends came to 19 bases. Germline CDR1 is KGHSH and CDR2 is LQKENI. The CDR3 is 17 residues long. The covered CDR3 bases are TGTGCCAGCTCACCAGGGGCACAACGGACCGGAGACAATGAG. Its protein product is CASSPGAQRTGDNE. The whole CDR3 sequence reads CASSPGAQRTGDNEQFF.

This clone appeared many times. CDR3 in amino acids: CASSSLDRGQGTEAFF. The CDR3 DNA, read in part, is TGTGCCAGTAGTAGTTTGGACAGGGGGCAGGGCACTGAA. The V and J genes are TRBV19 and TRBJ1-1, with 11 bases that match TRBD1. The read gets to within 3 residues of the CDR3 end, and the germline J gene fills in the rest. With V trimmed by 4 bases and J by 4 bases, 8 bases remained unmatched. Per the germline V gene, CDR1 is LNHDA and CDR2 is SQIVND (reference sequence). The CDR3 totals 16 residues.

Comment on this clone: Read coverage stops 3 residues before the CDR3 terminus; the germline J gene supplies the remainder. This chain connects TRBV19 to TRBJ2-4; 7 positions match TRBD1. Germline values: CDR1 LNHDA, CDR2 SQIVND (reference sequence). CDR3 length: 13 residues. The DNA read from the CDR3 is TGTGCCAGTAGTCCCCTGGACAGGTATGGT. Translation gives CASSPLDRYG. In full, the CDR3 reads CASSPLDRYGQYF.

This clone has just a few counts. The junction does not match germline at one end; this may be a read error. With the read ending 3 residues before the CDR3 end, the germline J gene is used to fill in that end. This chain connects TRBV7-9 to TRBJ2-7, with TRBD2 as a possible D gene (6 bases). CDR3 length equals 13 residues. Germline values: CDR1 SEHNR, CDR2 FQNEAQ (reference sequence). Partial CDR3 DNA: TGTTCCAGCAGCTTTAGTAGCGGCTACGAG. Amino acid sequence: CSSSFSSGYE. The full-length CDR3 reads as CSSSFSSGYEQYF. Full variable domain (remainder filled in from reference TRBV7-9 and TRBJ2-7): DTGVSQNPRHKITKRGQNVTFRCDPISEHNRLYWYRQTLGQGPEFLTYFQNEAQLEKSRLLSDRFSAERPKGSFSTLEIQRTEQGDSAMYLCSSSFSSGYEQYFGPGTRLTVT.

On this clone: The read halts 3 residues ahead of the CDR3 end, with the missing end drawn from the germline J gene. The rearrangement links TRBV2 to TRBJ1-3; D not resolved. Germline V gives CDR1 SNHLY, CDR2 FYNNEI. V lost 11 bases and J 4 bases, leaving 9 bases between the germline ends. The CDR3 is 11 residues long. Partial CDR3 DNA: TGTGCCGGCACCGGGGGAAACACC. Residues: CAGTGGNT. The CDR3 in its entirety is CAGTGGNTIYF.

This clone was observed many times. Read data end 3 residues before the CDR3 end; the end is taken from the germline J gene. The rearrangement links TRBV2 to TRBJ1-1, with 8 positions matching TRBD1. Germline CDR1 is SNHLY and CDR2 is FYNNEI. The CDR3 contains 14 residues. Trimming removed 5 bases from V and 5 bases from J; junction bases left unmatched: 7. CDR3 sequence: CASSSRQGITEAFF. CDR3 DNA, as far as it was read: TGTGCCAGCAGTTCAAGACAGGGGATAACTGAA.

In this sample, this clone turned up many times. The CDR3 end lies 3 residues beyond the end of the read and is filled in from the germline J gene. This chain uses TRBV7-8 with TRBJ2-5; TRBD2 aligns across 14 bases. V was pared by 5 bases and J by 5 bases, with 7 bases of the junction left unmatched. Germline V lookup: CDR1 SGHVS, CDR2 FQNEAQ. This CDR3 region has 16 residues. The covered CDR3 bases are TGTGCCAGCAGCCTAGGGGGACTAGCGGGAGTTGAGACC. It encodes CASSLGGLAGVET. The CDR3 reads in full as CASSLGGLAGVETQYF.

Concerning this clone itself: The read terminates 3 residues before the CDR3 end, so the remaining end is supplied by the germline J gene. This chain uses TRBV5-1 with TRBJ2-5; D is possibly TRBD1 (7 bases). Trimming stripped 4 bases from V and 7 bases from J, with 17 bases between. The CDR3 has 14 residues. Per the germline V gene, CDR1 is SGHRS and CDR2 is YFSETQ. CDR3 DNA (partial): TGCGCCAGCAGCCGAAATACAGGGGAGGCGACC. Residues: CASSRNTGEAT. The whole CDR3 sequence is CASSRNTGEATQYF. The full variable domain, completed using reference TRBV5-1 and TRBJ2-5, is KAGVTQTPRYLIKTRGQQVTLSCSPISGHRSVSWYQQTPGQGLQFLFEYFSETQRNKGNFPGRFSGRQFSNSRSEMNVSTLELGDSALYLCASSRNTGEATQYFGPGTRLLVL.

A remark on this clone: With the read ending 3 residues before the CDR3 end, the germline J gene is used to fill in that end. This rearrangement joins TRBV30 to TRBJ1-1, with D perhaps matching TRBD1 (5 bases). The CDR3 covers 15 residues. Germline V CDR1 and CDR2: GTSNPN, SVGIG (reference sequence). The CDR3: CAWSGLAGGQETAFF. Partial CDR3 DNA: TGTGCCTGGAGTGGACTAGCGGGGGGTCAAGAGACA.

The table lists this clone with many counts. The CDR3 is cut off 3 residues early in the read; its end comes from the germline J gene. The chain employs TRBV7-3 and TRBJ2-3; 10 bases agree with TRBD1. The CDR3 extends over 14 amino acids. The germline V gene encodes CDR1 SGHTA and CDR2 FQGTGA. The J segment lost 8 bases and the V segment lost 5 bases, leaving 7 bases of the junction unmatched. The sequenced part of the CDR3 DNA is TGTGCCAGCAGCCGACAGGGGGCTGGTACTACG. This codes for CASSRQGAGTT. In full, the CDR3 is CASSRQGAGTTQYF. The full variable domain, with the rest looked up from reference TRBV7-3 and TRBJ2-3, is GAGVSQTPSNKVTEKGKYVELRCDPISGHTALYWYRQSLGQGPEFLIYFQGTGAADDSGLPNDRFFAVRPEGSVSTLKIQRTERGDSAVYLCASSRQGAGTTQYFGPGTRLTVL.

This clone came up many times. The read halts 3 residues ahead of the CDR3 end, with the missing end drawn from the germline J gene. V is TRBV4-1 and J is TRBJ2-3, with a possible D match to TRBD1 (6 bases). Germline V gene data show CDR1 as MGHRA and CDR2 as YSYEKL. CDR3 length equals 15 residues. The ends were cut back, 0 bases at V and 4 bases at J, with 11 bases in the middle. The sequenced part of the CDR3 DNA is TGCGCCAGCAGCCAAGAGGAACAGGGCGCAGATACG. It is translated as CASSQEEQGADT. The CDR3 as a whole reads CASSQEEQGADTQYF.

This clone was seen ten or more times. The read ends 3 residues shy of where the CDR3 ends; the end is completed using the germline J gene. The chain uses TRBV30 and TRBJ1-2, with a possible D match to TRBD1 (5 bases). Trimming stripped 2 bases from V and 6 bases from J, with 13 bases between. CDR1 and CDR2 (germline): GTSNPN, SVGIG (reference sequence). This CDR3 is built from 13 residues. The DNA read from the CDR3 is TGTGCCTGGAGTCCCGGCCAGGGCCATGGC. This codes for CAWSPGQGHG. The whole CDR3 reads CAWSPGQGHGYTF.

This clone was picked up a small number of times. Read sequence stops 3 residues before the CDR3 end, and the germline J gene provides the missing end. This chain links TRBV30 with TRBJ1-2; the D is unclear. Germline V gene sequence: CDR1 GTSNPN, CDR2 SVGIG (reference sequence). The CDR3 sequence is 12 residues long. The part of the CDR3 DNA that was read is TGTGCCTGGGACGCTCAGGTGCATGAG. It is translated as CAWDAQVHE. The full CDR3 protein reads CAWDAQVHEYTF.

This clone appeared many times. From the germline J gene comes the end of the CDR3, since the read stops 3 residues before it. The chain carries TRBV6-1 and TRBJ2-3; D remains ambiguous. The CDR3 sequence is 12 residues long. Trimming shortened V by 0 bases and J by 6 bases, and 4 bases separated the two germline ends. The V gene's germline CDR1 is MNHNS and CDR2 SASEGT. The CDR3 protein is CASSEALDTQYF. Incomplete CDR3 DNA: TGTGCCAGCAGTGAAGCCCTGGATACG.